Each of the 24 T cell receptor beta chains below was sequenced from the same sample in a study of a mutant IDH1 vaccine in newly diagnosed glioma. Described time point: baseline, week 1 (first vaccination visit). Treatment meaning: pre-vaccination baseline after standard-of-care therapy. Some clones are missing from TCRdb's copy, which holds only in-frame ones; the method was immunoSEQ multiplex PCR. The sample lists some 68,000 clones, about four fifths seen once, with around 8.5% in the top ten. This specimen consisted of PBMCs, obtained from a glioma patient treated with radiotherapy, temozolomide or both. The receptors originated from a man aged 50-60 years with glioma.

The chain joins TRBV5-6 to TRBJ2-6; D is perhaps TRBD1 (6 bases). This CDR3 comprises 17 residues. The V end lost 3 bases, the J end lost 0 bases, and 13 bases lay between the germline ends. CDR1 is SGHDT and CDR2 is YYEEEE in the germline V gene. CDR3 loop: CASSSQGQLSGANVLTF. The DNA for the CDR3 is TGTGCCAGCAGCTCACAGGGCCAACTCTCTGGGGCCAACGTCCTGACTTTC. Full variable domain (outside the CDR3, taken from reference TRBV5-6 and TRBJ2-6): DAGVTQSPTHLIKTRGQQVTLRCSPKSGHDTVSWYQQALGQGPQFIFQYYEEEERQRGNFPDRFSGHQFPNYSSELNVNALLLGDSALYLCASSSQGQLSGANVLTFGAGSRLTVL.

V gene TRBV6-5 combines with J gene TRBJ1-1; D remains ambiguous. V lost 0 bases and J 1 base, leaving 12 bases between the germline ends. The CDR3 contains 16 residues. CDR1 is MNHEY, CDR2 SVGAGI, per germline. CDR3 sequence reads: CASSYSYGVQNTEAFF. The CDR3 DNA follows: TGTGCCAGCAGTTACTCGTATGGGGTGCAGAACACTGAAGCTTTCTTT.

The chain combines TRBV4-2 with TRBJ2-1; D may be TRBD1 or TRBD2 (6 bases each). The CDR3 spans 17 residues. Looked up from germline, CDR1 is LGHNA and CDR2 is YNFKEQ. Between the trimmed V and J ends, which lost 3 bases and 4 bases, there was a span of 19 bases. The CDR3 spells CASSQPTRGDLYNEQFF. The CDR3 DNA is TGTGCCAGCAGCCAGCCTACAAGGGGGGATCTTTACAATGAGCAGTTCTTC.

The chain employs TRBV7-9 and TRBJ2-7, with D possibly being TRBD1 (5 bases). The V end was cut by 1 base, the J end by 6 bases, with 7 bases between. The CDR3 runs 12 residues. The germline V gene encodes CDR1 SEHNR and CDR2 FQNEAQ (reference sequence). CDR3 nucleotide sequence: TGTGCCAGCAGCTTAGAGGGGCTCGAGCAGTACTTC. This sequence encodes CASSLEGLEQYF. Looking up the rest from reference TRBV7-9 and TRBJ2-7 gives the full variable domain: DTGVSQNPRHKITKRGQNVTFRCDPISEHNRLYWYRQTLGQGPEFLTYFQNEAQLEKSRLLSDRFSAERPKGSFSTLEIQRTEQGDSAMYLCASSLEGLEQYFGPGTRLTVT.

The sample holds one count of this clone. The V gene is TRBV19, the J gene TRBJ2-2, with 8 bases matching TRBD1. The CDR3 loop spans 13 amino acids. Germline CDR1 reads LNHDA; CDR2 reads SQIVND (reference sequence). CDR3 sequence reads: CALMDRETGELFF. The CDR3 nucleotides are TGTGCACTGATGGACAGGGAAACCGGGGAGCTGTTTTTT.

J is TRBJ1-6 and V is TRBV13; D possibly corresponds to TRBD1 (5 bases). V was cut by 8 bases and J by 5 bases, with 13 bases left in between. In germline, CDR1 is PRHDT, CDR2 FYEKMQ (reference sequence). The CDR3 has 14 residues. The CDR3 region is CASVSRADNSPLHF. The DNA of the CDR3 is TGTGCCAGCGTGAGCAGGGCCGATAATTCACCCCTCCACTTT.

The chain uses TRBV2 and TRBJ2-3; 7 bases fit TRBD2. Germline lookup yields CDR1 SNHLY and CDR2 FYNNEI. Losses at the gene ends were 3 bases for V and 5 bases for J; bases not matched to a gene: 2. There are 13 residues in the CDR3. CDR3 loop: CASSEGGGDTQYF. As DNA, the CDR3 is TGTGCCAGCAGTGAGGGGGGGGGAGATACGCAGTATTTT.

The chain uses TRBV30 and TRBJ1-5; D call uncertain. Looked up from germline, CDR1 is GTSNPN and CDR2 is SVGIG (reference sequence). The ends were cut back, 2 bases at V and 6 bases at J, with 11 bases in the middle. The CDR3 has 13 residues. The CDR3 DNA is TGTGCCTGGAGTCCCCCGGCGGGTCAGCCCCAGCATTTT. Protein: CAWSPPAGQPQHF. The complete variable domain, with remaining parts taken from reference TRBV30 and TRBJ1-5, reads SQTIHQWPATLVQPVGSPLSLECTVEGTSNPNLYWYRQAAGRGLQLLFYSVGIGQISSEVPQNLSASRPQDRQFILSSKKLLLSDSGFYLCAWSPPAGQPQHFGDGTRLSIL.

This clone appeared once. CDR3 residues: CASRGDRGQNYGYTF. The CDR3 nucleotides are TGTGCCAGCAGGGGTGACAGGGGGCAGAACTATGGCTACACCTTC. The chain joins TRBV25-1 to TRBJ1-2, with 10 bases aligning to TRBD1. The CDR3 loop spans 15 amino acids. Germline CDR1 MGHDK, CDR2 SYGVNS. Trimming at V came to 6 bases and at J to 2 bases, leaving 6 bases not matched to a gene.

A few counts support this clone. The J gene is TRBJ1-1, the V gene TRBV29-1; D is ambiguous. The CDR3 is 13 residues long. Trimming took 6 bases from V and 1 from J, leaving 12 bases between them. CDR1 and CDR2 from the germline V gene are SQVTM and ANQGSEA. In DNA, the CDR3 is TGCAGCGTCCAAGGGCACCCGAACACTGAAGCTTTCTTT. Translation gives CSVQGHPNTEAFF. The full variable domain, rest sourced from reference TRBV29-1 and TRBJ1-1, is SAVISQKPSRDICQRGTSLTIQCQVDSQVTMMFWYRQQPGQSLTLIATANQGSEATYESGFVIDKFPISRPNLTFSTLTVSNMSPEDSSIYLCSVQGHPNTEAFFGQGTRLTVV.

The chain uses TRBV5-1 and TRBJ2-7, with D maybe TRBD1 (7 bases). This CDR3 comprises 13 residues. Trimming removed 7 bases from V and 3 bases from J, with 14 bases in between. Looked up from germline, CDR1 is SGHRS and CDR2 is YFSETQ. The CDR3 reads CASVGQGGYEQYF. The CDR3 DNA is TGCGCCAGCGTGGGGCAGGGGGGCTACGAGCAGTACTTC.

This CDR3 reads CASSFGSGPLDTQYF. In nucleotides, the CDR3 is TGCGCCAGCAGCTTTGGTTCGGGCCCGCTAGATACGCAGTATTTT. The chain couples TRBV5-1 to TRBJ2-3; no clear D. There are 15 residues in the CDR3. V was shortened by 2 bases and J by 5 bases, with 15 bases between the two germline ends. Germline V gene data show CDR1 as SGHRS and CDR2 as YFSETQ. The entire variable domain, with the rest obtained from reference TRBV5-1 and TRBJ2-3, is as follows: KAGVTQTPRYLIKTRGQQVTLSCSPISGHRSVSWYQQTPGQGLQFLFEYFSETQRNKGNFPGRFSGRQFSNSRSEMNVSTLELGDSALYLCASSFGSGPLDTQYFGPGTRLTVL.

The rearrangement links TRBV19 to TRBJ1-2; D is perhaps TRBD1 (5 bases). V dropped 6 bases and J dropped 5 bases, with 13 bases sitting between them. The CDR3 covers 13 residues. CDR1 is LNHDA, CDR2 SQIVND, per germline (reference sequence). This chain's CDR3 is CASRGTLGYGYTF. The CDR3 DNA reads TGTGCCAGTAGGGGGACCCTGGGTTATGGCTACACCTTC.

The rearrangement uses TRBV30 and TRBJ2-1, with D possibly TRBD1 on 6 matching bases. In germline, CDR1 is GTSNPN, CDR2 SVGIG (reference sequence). This CDR3 region has 19 residues. V gave up 3 bases and J gave up 0 bases, with 24 bases separating them. CDR3 bases: TGTGCCTGGAGCCCACAGGGAACCGCTCGAATTTTCTCCTACAATGAGCAGTTCTTC. Its translation: CAWSPQGTARIFSYNEQFF.

The rearrangement links TRBV21-1 to TRBJ1-2; TRBD1 is the table's D call and was not checked against the DNA. TRBV21-1 is labeled a pseudogene. The CDR3 covers 17 residues. The CDR3 here is CASSKALCRGGHYGYTF. Written as DNA, the CDR3 is TGTGCCAGCAGCAAAGCGCTTTGCAGAGGGGGCCACTATGGCTACACCTTC.

This chain links TRBV6-1 with TRBJ2-7; TRBD1 might be the D (5 bases). The CDR3 sequence is 12 residues long. Per the germline V gene, CDR1 is MNHNS and CDR2 is SASEGT. Trimming pared 5 bases from V and 4 bases from J, leaving 9 bases between. CDR3: CASSLQGYEQYF. The CDR3 DNA sequence: TGTGCCAGCAGTCTGCAGGGATACGAGCAGTACTTC.

This sequence joins TRBV30 and TRBJ2-7, with D unresolved. The length of the CDR3 is 12 residues. Germline loops: CDR1 GTSNPN, CDR2 SVGIG (reference sequence). V dropped 2 bases and J dropped 4 bases, with 9 bases sitting between them. This CDR3 is CAWSPQTYEQYF. The CDR3 DNA sequence: TGTGCCTGGAGTCCTCAGACGTACGAGCAGTACTTC.

This clone was seen a few times. V gene TRBV27 combines with J gene TRBJ1-2, with a possible D match to TRBD1 (6 bases). The CDR3 sequence is 19 residues long. The germline gives CDR1 MNHEY, CDR2 SMNVEV (reference sequence). V was pared by 8 bases and J by 4 bases, with 32 bases between. The CDR3 loop is CASSTSIRGREAQFYGYTF. In nucleotides, the CDR3 is TGTGCCAGCTCAACTTCAATAAGGGGGAGGGAAGCTCAGTTCTATGGCTACACCTTC.

This clone was detected only a few times. DNA for the CDR3: TGTGCCAGCAGCCAATACCCCAGGGTACACAGGAGCTCCTACGAGCAGTACTTC. It translates to CASSQYPRVHRSSYEQYF. The rearrangement links TRBV11-2 to TRBJ2-7, with a weak D call TRBD1 (5 bases). CDR1 SGHAT and CDR2 FQNNGV come from the germline V gene. The CDR3 spans 18 residues. V lost 5 bases to trimming and J lost 0 bases, with 23 bases between them.

The gene calls are TRBV6-5 and TRBJ2-3; D perhaps matches TRBD1 (5 bases). This CDR3 has 15 residues. The V end lost 6 bases, the J end lost 2 bases, and 15 bases lay between the germline ends. Germline CDR1 MNHEY, CDR2 SVGAGI. CDR3 amino acids: CASSLTDSSTDTQYF. The CDR3 DNA sequence: TGTGCCAGCAGCTTGACAGACTCCTCCACAGATACGCAGTATTTT.

The V gene is TRBV5-4, the J gene TRBJ2-3; D remains ambiguous. V lost 0 bases, J lost 4 bases, and 6 bases lay in between. CDR3 length: 13 residues. In germline, CDR1 is SGHNT, CDR2 YYREEE (reference sequence). The CDR3 sequence: CASSLDSPDTQYF. Here the CDR3 DNA reads TGTGCCAGCAGCTTGGACAGTCCAGATACGCAGTATTTT.

V gene TRBV9 combines with J gene TRBJ1-3; tentative D call: TRBD1 (5 bases). V was clipped by 4 bases and J by 0 bases, with 11 bases between them. Germline values: CDR1 SGDLS, CDR2 YYNGEE. The CDR3 sequence is 15 residues long. This CDR3 reads CASSPGAYSGNTIYF. DNA of the CDR3: TGTGCCAGCAGCCCTGGGGCATACTCTGGAAACACCATATATTTT.

Only a few counts were recorded for this clone. Other DNA sequences in this specimen translate into the identical CDR3. The genes are TRBV7-9 and TRBJ1-1; D gene uncertain. This CDR3 comprises 13 residues. CDR1 and CDR2 (germline): SEHNR, FQNEAQ (reference sequence). V lost 1 base, J lost 1 base, and 4 bases lay in between. The CDR3 sequence: CASSLGANTEAFF. The CDR3 coding sequence is TGTGCCAGCAGCTTAGGAGCGAACACTGAAGCTTTCTTT.

The CDR3 region has the DNA TGTGCCAGCAGCTTGGACCACATGGGGGTCAGCTACACCTTC. It is translated as CASSLDHMGVSYTF. This rearrangement joins TRBV7-2 to TRBJ1-2, with D tentatively TRBD1 (5 bases). CDR1 SGHTA and CDR2 FQGNSA come from the germline V gene. The CDR3 has 14 amino acids. The V and J ends lost 3 bases and 9 bases respectively, with 17 bases between them.